This T cell receptor (beta chain) was found in a study of a mutant IDH1 vaccine in newly diagnosed glioma (dated by TCRdb to about 2021). Notes on the research overall: Of the roughly 31 treated patients, around 60% were male and around 40% were female, and the mean age was around 40 years. Before enrollment, patients had received standard therapy of radiotherapy alone, temozolomide alone, or radiochemotherapy with temozolomide; most received the combination. Peripheral blood samples were drawn at six visits, namely V03 (baseline), V05, V07, V10, V12 and V13. Longitudinal TCRB deep sequencing was performed for around 23 treated patients wherever samples were available for exploratory analyses.

Regarding this clone: Its antigen target is currently unknown. Qualities for individual bases were not recorded, and no much larger clone is one base off.

This specimen's time point label, per the study, means: baseline, week 1 (first vaccination visit). In light of the paper, this sample's treatment or condition label describes: pre-vaccination baseline after standard-of-care therapy. All donors had newly diagnosed IDH1-mutant astrocytomas of WHO grade 3 or 4 that showed loss of nuclear ATRX. The samples were drawn from NOA16, a multicentre, single-arm, open-label phase I trial in Germany that tested a mutant IDH1 peptide vaccine in humans for the first time. For immunogenicity testing, the blood drawn at visit V03 was used as the baseline sample. Genomic DNA for TCRB sequencing was extracted from EDTA blood using the DNeasy Blood and Tissue Kit. CDR1 and CDR2 were assigned from the germline V gene (reference sequence) as MNHNY and SVGAGI. From the cysteine up to the phenylalanine, the CDR3 has a length of 16 residues. The read is trimmed to its CDR3 DNA, 48 bases read in frame from base 1.

Broad study findings and their caveats: Availability determined which PBMC samples were chosen for TCRB deep sequencing. It was noted by the authors that analyses of patient blood samples could not be reproduced owing to sample limitations. Vaccine-induced immune responses across multiple MHC alleles were detected in over 85% of patients. No apparent relationship was observed between pseudoprogression and alterations in the top peripheral T cell clonotypes detected by TCRB sequencing.

The method was the immunoSEQ multiplex PCR assay. The hsTCRB Kit was used according to the manufacturer's protocol to amplify rearranged TCR beta chain sequences. An Illumina MiSeq was used to sequence the TCRB libraries. The original methods were these. Demultiplexing, trimming and gene mapping were performed with the kit vendor's proprietary platform. The immuneACCESS repertoire file appears here via TCRdb, limited to in-frame rearrangements. These files lack a portion of the clones; in checked studies, under half of the deficit traces to unresolved V genes, and the cause of the others is not known. V, J and clone size are those of that table, while D and trimming were read from the DNA. Recorded for this sample are about 66,000 clones; about 86% of them occurred a single time. The biggest ten clones account for around 2.9% of the sample.

Sequenced here: PBMCs, sampled from a glioma patient treated with radiotherapy, temozolomide or both. This clonotype was obtained from a young man with glioma. The chain joins TRBV6-6 to TRBJ2-5, with TRBD1 as a weak D call on 6 bases. Near its end, the DNA agrees better with TRBJ2-7, so the J call may be wrong. At the DNA level, the sequence is TGTGCCAGCAGTTACGACCAGGGGCCGGTCAATTACGAGCAGTACTTC. Translated, it reads CASSYDQGPVNYEQYF.